The clone carrying this TCR beta chain was counted a few times. V dropped 1 base and J dropped 0 bases, with 10 bases sitting between them. The length of the CDR3 is 15 residues. Germline assignment: CDR1 SGDLS and CDR2 YYNGEE. These data come from a study of cytotoxic CD8 clonotypes in ibrutinib-treated CLL. Study in general: Median treatment time before response sampling was 12 months, range 6 to 36.

Assay: immunoSEQ multiplex PCR; the TCRdb copy retains only in-frame clones and omits some. The top ten hold approximately 6.3% of the sample, which has 200,000 to 250,000 clones, roughly 65% seen once. The genes are TRBV9 and TRBJ1-2, with a possible D match to TRBD1 (5 bases). Material: PBMCs, obtained after 12 months of ibrutinib treatment. The TCR sequence derives from a human donor with chronic lymphocytic leukemia. CDR3 bases: TGTGCCAGCAGCGTATGGGGACGGTCTAACTATGGCTACACCTTC. Protein sequence: CASSVWGRSNYGYTF.